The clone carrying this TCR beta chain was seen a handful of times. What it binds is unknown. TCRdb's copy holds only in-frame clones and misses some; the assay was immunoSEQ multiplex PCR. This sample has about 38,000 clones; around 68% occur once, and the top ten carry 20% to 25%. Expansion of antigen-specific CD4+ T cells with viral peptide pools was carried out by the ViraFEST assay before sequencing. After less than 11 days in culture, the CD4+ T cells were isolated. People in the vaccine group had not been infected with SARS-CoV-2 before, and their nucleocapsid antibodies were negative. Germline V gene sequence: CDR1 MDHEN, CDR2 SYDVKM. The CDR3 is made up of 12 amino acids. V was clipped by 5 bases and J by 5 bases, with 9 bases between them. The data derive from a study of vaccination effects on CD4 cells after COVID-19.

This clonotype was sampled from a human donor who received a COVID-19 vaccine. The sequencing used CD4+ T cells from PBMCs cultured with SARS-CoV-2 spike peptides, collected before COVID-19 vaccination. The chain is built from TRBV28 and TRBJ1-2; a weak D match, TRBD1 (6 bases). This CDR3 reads CASSRTAYGYTF. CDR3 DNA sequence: TGTGCCAGCAGTCGGACAGCTTATGGCTACACCTTC.